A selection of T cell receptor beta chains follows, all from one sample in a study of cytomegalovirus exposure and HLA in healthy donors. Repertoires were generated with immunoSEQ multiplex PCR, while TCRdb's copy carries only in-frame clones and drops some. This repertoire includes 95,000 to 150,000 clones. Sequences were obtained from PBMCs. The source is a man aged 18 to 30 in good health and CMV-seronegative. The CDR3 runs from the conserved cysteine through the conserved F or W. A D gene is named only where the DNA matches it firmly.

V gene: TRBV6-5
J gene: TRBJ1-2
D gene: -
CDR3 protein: CASSYARDKYGYTF
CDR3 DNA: TGTGCCAGCAGTTACGCGCGAGATAAATATGGCTACACCTTC

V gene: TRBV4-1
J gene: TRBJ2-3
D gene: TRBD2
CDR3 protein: CASSLRPGLAGVVQYF
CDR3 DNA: TGCGCCAGCAGCCTCAGACCGGGACTAGCGGGAGTAGTGCAGTATTTT

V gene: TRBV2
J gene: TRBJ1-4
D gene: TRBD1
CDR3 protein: CASSESRNRGEKLFF
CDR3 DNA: TGTGCCAGCAGTGAATCCAGGAACAGGGGTGAAAAACTGTTTTTT

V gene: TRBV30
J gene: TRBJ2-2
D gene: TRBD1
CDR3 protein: CAWIKPRGPGELFF
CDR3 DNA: TGTGCCTGGATAAAACCAAGGGGGCCCGGGGAGCTGTTTTTT

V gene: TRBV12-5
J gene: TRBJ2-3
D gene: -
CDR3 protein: CASGPTDTQYF
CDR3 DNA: TGTGCTAGTGGTCCGACAGATACGCAGTATTTT

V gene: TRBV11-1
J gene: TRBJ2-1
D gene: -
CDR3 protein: CASSPAGLLGNEQFF
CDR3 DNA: TGTGCCAGCAGCCCGGCGGGGTTACTTGGGAATGAGCAGTTCTTC

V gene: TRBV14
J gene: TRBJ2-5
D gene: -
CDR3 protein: CASSYEQGQTQYF
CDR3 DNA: TGTGCCAGCAGCTACGAGCAGGGGCAGACCCAGTACTTC

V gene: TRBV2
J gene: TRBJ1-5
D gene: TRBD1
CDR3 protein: CASSDGTGGAEPQHF
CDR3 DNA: TGTGCCAGCAGTGATGGGACAGGGGGCGCGGAGCCCCAGCATTTT

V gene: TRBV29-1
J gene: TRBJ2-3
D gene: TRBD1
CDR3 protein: CSVVSGRGLADTQYF
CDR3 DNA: TGCAGCGTTGTATCCGGCAGGGGGCTGGCAGATACGCAGTATTTT

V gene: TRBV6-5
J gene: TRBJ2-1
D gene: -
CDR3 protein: CASSFTGYNEQFF
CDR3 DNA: TGTGCCAGCAGTTTCACAGGTTACAATGAGCAGTTCTTC

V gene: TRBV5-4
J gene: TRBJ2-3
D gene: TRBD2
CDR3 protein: CASSFKAGASTDTQYF
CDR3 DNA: TGTGCCAGCAGCTTCAAAGCGGGAGCTAGCACAGATACGCAGTATTTT

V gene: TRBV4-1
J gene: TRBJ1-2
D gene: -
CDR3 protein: CASSQDGGSLYGYTF
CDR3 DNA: TGCGCCAGCAGCCAAGATGGGGGGAGCCTCTATGGCTACACCTTC

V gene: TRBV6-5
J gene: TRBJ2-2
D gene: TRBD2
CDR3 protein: CASSWLAGDTGELFF
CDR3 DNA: TGTGCCAGCAGTTGGCTAGCGGGGGATACCGGGGAGCTGTTTTTT

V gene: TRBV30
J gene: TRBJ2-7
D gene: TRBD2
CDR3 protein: CAVSGDTLSYEQYF
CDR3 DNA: TGTGCCGTTAGCGGGGACACACTATCCTACGAGCAGTACTTC

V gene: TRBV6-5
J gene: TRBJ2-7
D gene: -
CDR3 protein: CASSYSRGNSYEQYF
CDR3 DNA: TGTGCCAGCAGTTACTCGAGAGGGAACTCCTACGAGCAGTACTTC

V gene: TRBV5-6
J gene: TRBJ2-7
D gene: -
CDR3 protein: CASSPRGLRLIYEQYF
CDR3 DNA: TGTGCCAGCAGCCCCCGGGGACTTCGTCTAATCTACGAGCAGTACTTC

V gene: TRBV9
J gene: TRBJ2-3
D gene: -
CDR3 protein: CASKVGFTDTQYF
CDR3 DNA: TGTGCCAGCAAAGTCGGTTTCACAGATACGCAGTATTTT

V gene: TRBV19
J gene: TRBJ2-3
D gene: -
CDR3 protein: CASTLFHSSTDTQYF
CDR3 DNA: TGTGCCAGTACGCTTTTCCATAGTAGCACAGATACGCAGTATTTT

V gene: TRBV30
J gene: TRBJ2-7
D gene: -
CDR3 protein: CAWKRQPRAYEQYF
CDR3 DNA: TGTGCCTGGAAACGACAGCCTAGAGCCTACGAGCAGTACTTC

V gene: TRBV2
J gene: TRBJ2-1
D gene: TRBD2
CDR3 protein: CASSESRTSGGGEQFF
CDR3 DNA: TGTGCCAGCAGTGAATCAAGGACTAGCGGGGGGGGTGAGCAGTTCTTC

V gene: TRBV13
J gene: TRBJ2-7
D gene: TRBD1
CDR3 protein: CASSPLGDRDYEQYF
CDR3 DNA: TGTGCCAGCAGCCCTCTGGGGGACAGGGACTACGAGCAGTACTTC

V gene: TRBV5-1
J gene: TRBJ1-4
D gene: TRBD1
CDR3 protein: CASSLTPTGEEKLFF
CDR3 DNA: TGCGCCAGCAGCTTGACCCCGACAGGGGAAGAAAAACTGTTTTTT

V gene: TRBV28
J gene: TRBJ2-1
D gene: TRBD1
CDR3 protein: CASSPRDRSFNEQFF
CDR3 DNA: TGTGCCAGCAGTCCCCGGGACAGAAGTTTCAATGAGCAGTTCTTC

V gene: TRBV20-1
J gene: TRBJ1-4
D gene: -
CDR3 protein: CSAVPGHVTF
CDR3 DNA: TGCAGTGCTGTCCCGGGACACGTAACCTTT

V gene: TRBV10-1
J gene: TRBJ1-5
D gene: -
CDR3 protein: CASSVRGGNQPQHF
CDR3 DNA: TGCGCCAGCAGTGTCCGGGGGGGCAATCAGCCCCAGCATTTT

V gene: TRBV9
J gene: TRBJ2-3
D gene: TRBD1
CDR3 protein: CASRRTGGYVDTQYF
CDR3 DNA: TGTGCCAGCAGAAGGACAGGGGGATATGTAGATACGCAGTATTTT

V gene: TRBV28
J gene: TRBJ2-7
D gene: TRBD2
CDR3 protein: CASSSPGGGGSYEQYF
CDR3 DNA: TGTGCCAGCAGTTCCCCGGGGGGGGGCGGATCCTACGAGCAGTACTTC

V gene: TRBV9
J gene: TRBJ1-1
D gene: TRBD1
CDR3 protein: CASSVEGQANTEAFF
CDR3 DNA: TGTGCCAGCAGCGTAGAAGGACAGGCTAACACTGAAGCTTTCTTT

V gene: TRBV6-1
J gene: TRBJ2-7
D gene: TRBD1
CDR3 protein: CASSEGVWDRGDEQYF
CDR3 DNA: TGTGCCAGCAGTGAAGGGGTTTGGGACAGGGGTGACGAGCAGTACTTC

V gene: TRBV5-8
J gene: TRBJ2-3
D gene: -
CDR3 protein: CASSGDKRTDTQYF
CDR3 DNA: TGTGCCAGCAGCGGGGACAAACGCACAGATACGCAGTATTTT

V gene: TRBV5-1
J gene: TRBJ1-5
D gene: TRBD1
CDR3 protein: CASSFWTGTNQPQHF
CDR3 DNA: TGCGCCAGCAGCTTTTGGACAGGGACTAATCAGCCCCAGCATTTT

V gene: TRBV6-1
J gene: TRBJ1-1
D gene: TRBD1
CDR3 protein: CASRAGTGGTEAFF
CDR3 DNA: TGTGCCAGCAGGGCCGGGACAGGGGGCACTGAAGCTTTCTTT

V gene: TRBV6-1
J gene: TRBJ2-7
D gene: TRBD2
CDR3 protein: CASTTGLAGVYEQYF
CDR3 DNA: TGTGCCAGCACCACAGGACTAGCGGGAGTATACGAGCAGTACTTC

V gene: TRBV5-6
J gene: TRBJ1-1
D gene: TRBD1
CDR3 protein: CASSVGTGGNLNTEAFF
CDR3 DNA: TGTGCCAGCAGCGTAGGGACAGGGGGTAACTTGAACACTGAAGCTTTCTTT

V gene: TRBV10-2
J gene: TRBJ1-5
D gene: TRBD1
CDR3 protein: CASSERTGGNQPQHF
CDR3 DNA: TGCGCCAGCAGTGAAAGGACAGGGGGCAATCAGCCCCAGCATTTT

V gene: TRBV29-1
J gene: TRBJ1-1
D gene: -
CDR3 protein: CSGTLSNTEAFF
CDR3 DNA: TGCAGCGGAACTCTGTCGAACACTGAAGCTTTCTTT

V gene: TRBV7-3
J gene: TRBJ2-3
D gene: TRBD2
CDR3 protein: CASSLSGGNTDTQYF
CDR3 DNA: TGTGCCAGCAGCCTTAGCGGGGGGAATACAGATACGCAGTATTTT

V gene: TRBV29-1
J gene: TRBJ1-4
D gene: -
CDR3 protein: CSVSWGRVSEKLFF
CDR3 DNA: TGCAGCGTTAGCTGGGGCAGGGTTAGTGAAAAACTGTTTTTT

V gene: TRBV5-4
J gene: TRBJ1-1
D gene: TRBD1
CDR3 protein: CASSRGGAGTEAFF
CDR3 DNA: TGTGCCAGCAGCCGAGGGGGCGCGGGCACTGAAGCTTTCTTT

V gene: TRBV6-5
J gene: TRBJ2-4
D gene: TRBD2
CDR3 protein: CASSWGGSIQYF
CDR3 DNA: TGTGCCAGCAGTTGGGGGGGTAGCATTCAGTACTTC

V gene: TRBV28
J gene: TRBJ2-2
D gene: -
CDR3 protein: CASSLGRNPTGELFF
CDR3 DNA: TGTGCCAGCAGTTTGGGGCGGAACCCGACCGGGGAGCTGTTTTTT

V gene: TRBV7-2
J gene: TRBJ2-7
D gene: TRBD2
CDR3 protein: CASSFGLAASYEQYF
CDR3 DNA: TGTGCCAGCAGCTTCGGACTAGCGGCCTCCTACGAGCAGTACTTC

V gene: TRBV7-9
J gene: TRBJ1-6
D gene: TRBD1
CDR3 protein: CASSKTGTGVHF
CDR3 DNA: TGTGCCAGCAGCAAAACAGGGACAGGGGTCCACTTT

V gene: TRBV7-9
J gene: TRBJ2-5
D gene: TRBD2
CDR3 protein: CASSLDRRLAGGKETQYF
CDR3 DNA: TGTGCCAGCAGCTTAGATCGACGGCTAGCGGGCGGTAAAGAGACCCAGTACTTC

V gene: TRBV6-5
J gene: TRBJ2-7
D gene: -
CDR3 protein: CASSRPGYPYEQYF
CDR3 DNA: TGTGCCAGCAGTCGTCCAGGGTACCCCTACGAGCAGTACTTC

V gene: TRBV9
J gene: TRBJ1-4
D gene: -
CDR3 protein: CASSTQGIREKLFF
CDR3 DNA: TGTGCCAGCAGTACACAGGGAATTCGGGAAAAACTGTTTTTT

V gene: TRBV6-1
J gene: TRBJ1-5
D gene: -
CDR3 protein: CASSDRANQPQHF
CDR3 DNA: TGTGCCAGCAGTGACAGGGCCAATCAGCCCCAGCATTTT

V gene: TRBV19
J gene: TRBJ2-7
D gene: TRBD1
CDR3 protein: CASSIGGQGMYEQYF
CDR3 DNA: TGTGCCAGTAGTATTGGGGGACAGGGGATGTACGAGCAGTACTTC

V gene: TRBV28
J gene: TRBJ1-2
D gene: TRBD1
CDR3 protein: CASSPETGYGYTF
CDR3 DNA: TGTGCCAGCAGTCCCGAGACAGGGTATGGCTACACCTTC

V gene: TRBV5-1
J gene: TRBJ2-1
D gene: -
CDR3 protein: CASTVSNEQFF
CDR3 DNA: TGCGCCAGCACGGTGTCCAATGAGCAGTTCTTC

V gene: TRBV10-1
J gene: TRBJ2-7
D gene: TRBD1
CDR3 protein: CASSTGVRPYEQYF
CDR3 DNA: TGCGCCAGCAGTACAGGGGTTAGGCCCTACGAGCAGTACTTC

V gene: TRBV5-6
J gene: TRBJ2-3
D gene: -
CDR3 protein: CASSLREPDTQYF
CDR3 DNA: TGTGCCAGCAGCTTGCGGGAGCCAGATACGCAGTATTTT

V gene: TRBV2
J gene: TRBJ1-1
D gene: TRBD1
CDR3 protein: CASSEDRGLGEAFF
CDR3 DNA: TGTGCCAGCAGTGAGGACAGGGGGCTAGGAGAAGCTTTCTTT